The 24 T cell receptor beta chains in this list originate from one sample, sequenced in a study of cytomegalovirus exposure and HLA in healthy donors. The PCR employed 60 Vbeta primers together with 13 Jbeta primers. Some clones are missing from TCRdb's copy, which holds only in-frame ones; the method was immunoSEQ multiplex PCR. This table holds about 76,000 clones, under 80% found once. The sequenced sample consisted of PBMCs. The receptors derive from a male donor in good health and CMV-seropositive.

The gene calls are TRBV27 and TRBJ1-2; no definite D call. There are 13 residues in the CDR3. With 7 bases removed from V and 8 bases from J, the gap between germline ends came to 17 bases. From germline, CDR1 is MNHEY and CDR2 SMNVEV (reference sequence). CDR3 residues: CASTENPLQGYTF. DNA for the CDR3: TGTGCCAGCACCGAAAACCCCCTCCAGGGCTACACCTTC.

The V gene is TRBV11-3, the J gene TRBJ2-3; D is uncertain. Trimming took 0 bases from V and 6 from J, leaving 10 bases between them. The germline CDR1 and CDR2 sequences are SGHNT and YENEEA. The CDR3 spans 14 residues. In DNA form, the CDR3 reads TGTGCCAGCAGCTTAGATAGGAACGGGGATACGCAGTATTTT. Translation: CASSLDRNGDTQYF.

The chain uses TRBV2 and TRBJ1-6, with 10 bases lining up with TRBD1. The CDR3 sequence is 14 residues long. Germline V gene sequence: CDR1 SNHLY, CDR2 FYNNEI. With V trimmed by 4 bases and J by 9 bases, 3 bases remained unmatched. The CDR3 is CASSGTGGRSPLHF. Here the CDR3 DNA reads TGTGCCAGCAGTGGGACAGGGGGACGTTCACCCCTCCACTTT.

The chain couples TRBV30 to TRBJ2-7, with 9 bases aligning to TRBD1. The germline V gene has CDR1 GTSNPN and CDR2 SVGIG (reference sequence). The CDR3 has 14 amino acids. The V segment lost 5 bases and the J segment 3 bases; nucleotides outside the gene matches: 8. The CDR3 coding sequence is TGTGCCTGGGCTCCCGGGACAGGGAACTACGAGCAGTACTTC. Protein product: CAWAPGTGNYEQYF. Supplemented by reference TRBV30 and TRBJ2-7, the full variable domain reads SQTIHQWPATLVQPVGSPLSLECTVEGTSNPNLYWYRQAAGRGLQLLFYSVGIGQISSEVPQNLSASRPQDRQFILSSKKLLLSDSGFYLCAWAPGTGNYEQYFGPGTRLTVT.

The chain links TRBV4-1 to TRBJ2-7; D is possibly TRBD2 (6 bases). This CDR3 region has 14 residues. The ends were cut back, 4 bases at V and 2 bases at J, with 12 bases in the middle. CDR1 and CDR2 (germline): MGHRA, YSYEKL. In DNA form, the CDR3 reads TGCGCCAGCAGCCGGACTACAGTAACCTACGAGCAGTACTTC. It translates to CASSRTTVTYEQYF.

The CDR3 protein is CASSLWTSGAGVPYEQYF. The CDR3 DNA is TGCGCCAGCAGCTTGTGGACTTCTGGGGCGGGAGTACCCTACGAGCAGTACTTC. This chain connects TRBV5-1 to TRBJ2-7, with TRBD2 identical over 7 bases. J gave up 2 bases and V 1 base, and 15 bases lay outside the gene matches. Per germline, CDR1 SGHRS and CDR2 YFSETQ. This CDR3 contains 18 residues.

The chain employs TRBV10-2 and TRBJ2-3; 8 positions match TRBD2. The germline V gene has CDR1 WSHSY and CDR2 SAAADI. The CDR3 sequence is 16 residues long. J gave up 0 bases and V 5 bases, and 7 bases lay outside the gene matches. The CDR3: CASSINSGASTDTQYF. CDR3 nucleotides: TGCGCCAGCAGTATAAATAGCGGGGCTAGCACAGATACGCAGTATTTT.

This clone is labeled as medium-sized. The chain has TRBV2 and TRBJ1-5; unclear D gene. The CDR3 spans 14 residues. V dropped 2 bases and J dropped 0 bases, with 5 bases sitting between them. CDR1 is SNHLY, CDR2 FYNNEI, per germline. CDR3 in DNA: TGTGCCAGCAGTGAAAGCTTTAGCAATCAGCCCCAGCATTTT. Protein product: CASSESFSNQPQHF.

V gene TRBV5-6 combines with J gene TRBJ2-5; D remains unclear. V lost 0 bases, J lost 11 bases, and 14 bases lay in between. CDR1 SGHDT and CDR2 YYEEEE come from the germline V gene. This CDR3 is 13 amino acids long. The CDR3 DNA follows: TGTGCCAGCAGCTTGGACAGAACAGAAGAGCAGTACTTC. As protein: CASSLDRTEEQYF.

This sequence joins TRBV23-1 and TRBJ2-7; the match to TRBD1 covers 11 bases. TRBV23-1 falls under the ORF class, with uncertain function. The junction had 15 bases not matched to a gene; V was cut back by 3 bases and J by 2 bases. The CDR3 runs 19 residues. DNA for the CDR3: TGCGCCAGCAGTCAGTCCCCGGTGTTTTGGGACAGGGGGACCTACGAGCAGTACTTC. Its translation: CASSQSPVFWDRGTYEQYF.

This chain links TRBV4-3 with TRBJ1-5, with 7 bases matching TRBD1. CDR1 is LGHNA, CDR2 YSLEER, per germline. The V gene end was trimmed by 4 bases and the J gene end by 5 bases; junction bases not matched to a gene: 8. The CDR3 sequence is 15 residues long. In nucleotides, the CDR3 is TGCGCCAGCAGCCGACTTACCGGGACAGATCAGCCCCAGCATTTT. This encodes CASSRLTGTDQPQHF.

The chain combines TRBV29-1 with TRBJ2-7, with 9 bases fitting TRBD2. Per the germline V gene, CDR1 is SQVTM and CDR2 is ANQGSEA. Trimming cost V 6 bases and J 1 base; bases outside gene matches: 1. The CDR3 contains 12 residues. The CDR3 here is CSVTSGSYEQYF. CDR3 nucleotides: TGCAGCGTGACTAGCGGATCCTACGAGCAGTACTTC.

CDR3 sequence (DNA): TGTGCCAGCAGCGTCGTAACGAGGGAGCAGTACTTC. Its translation is CASSVVTREQYF. The gene calls are TRBV11-2 and TRBJ2-7; D is ambiguous. V shed 5 bases and J shed 7 bases, with 12 bases lying between them. The V gene's germline CDR1 is SGHAT and CDR2 FQNNGV. The CDR3 runs 12 residues.

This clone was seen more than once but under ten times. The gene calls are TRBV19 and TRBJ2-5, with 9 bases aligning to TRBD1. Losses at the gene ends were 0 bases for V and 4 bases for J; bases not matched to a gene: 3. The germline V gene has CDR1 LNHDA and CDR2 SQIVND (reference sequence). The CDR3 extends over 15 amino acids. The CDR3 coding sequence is TGTGCCAGTAGTATAGATTTGACAGGGGGAGAGACCCAGTACTTC. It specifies CASSIDLTGGETQYF.

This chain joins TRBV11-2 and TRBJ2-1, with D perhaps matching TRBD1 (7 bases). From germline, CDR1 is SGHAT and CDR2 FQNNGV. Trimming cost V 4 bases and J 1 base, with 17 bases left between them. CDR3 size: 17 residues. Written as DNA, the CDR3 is TGTGCCAGCAGCTCCCCAGGGGGACTGCAGTCCTACAATGAGCAGTTCTTC. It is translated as CASSSPGGLQSYNEQFF.

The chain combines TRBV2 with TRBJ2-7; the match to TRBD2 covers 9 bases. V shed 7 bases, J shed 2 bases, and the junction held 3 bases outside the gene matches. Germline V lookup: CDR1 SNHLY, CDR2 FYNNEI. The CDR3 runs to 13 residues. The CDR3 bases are TGTGCCAGCACCCTAGCGGGGACCTACGAGCAGTACTTC. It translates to CASTLAGTYEQYF.

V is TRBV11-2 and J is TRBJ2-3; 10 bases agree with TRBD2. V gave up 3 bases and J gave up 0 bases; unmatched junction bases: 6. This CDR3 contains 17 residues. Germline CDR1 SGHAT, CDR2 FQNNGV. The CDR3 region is CASSFGTSAKSTDTQYF. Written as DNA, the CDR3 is TGTGCCAGCAGCTTCGGGACTAGCGCCAAAAGCACAGATACGCAGTATTTT.

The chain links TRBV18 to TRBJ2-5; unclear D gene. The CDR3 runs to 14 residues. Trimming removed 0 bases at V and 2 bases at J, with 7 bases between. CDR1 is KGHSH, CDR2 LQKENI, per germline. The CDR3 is CASSPPGRQETQYF. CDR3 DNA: TGTGCCAGCTCACCACCGGGCAGGCAAGAGACCCAGTACTTC.

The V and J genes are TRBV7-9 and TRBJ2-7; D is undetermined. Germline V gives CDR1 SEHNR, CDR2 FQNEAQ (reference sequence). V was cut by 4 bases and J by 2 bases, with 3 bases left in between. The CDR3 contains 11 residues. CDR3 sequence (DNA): TGTGCCAGCAGCTATACCTACGAGCAGTACTTC. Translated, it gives CASSYTYEQYF.

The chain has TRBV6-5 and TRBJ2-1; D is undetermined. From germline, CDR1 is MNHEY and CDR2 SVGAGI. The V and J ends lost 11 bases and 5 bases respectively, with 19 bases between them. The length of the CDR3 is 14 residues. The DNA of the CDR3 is TGTGCCTCCGGAGATGACGGGTTAAACAATGAGCAGTTCTTC. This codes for CASGDDGLNNEQFF.

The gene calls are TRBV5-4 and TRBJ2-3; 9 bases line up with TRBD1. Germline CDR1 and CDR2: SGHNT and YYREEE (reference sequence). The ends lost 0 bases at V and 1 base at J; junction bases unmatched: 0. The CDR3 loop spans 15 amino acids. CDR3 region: CASSLGTGGTDTQYF. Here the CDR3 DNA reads TGTGCCAGCAGCTTGGGGACAGGGGGCACAGATACGCAGTATTTT.

CDR3 DNA sequence: TGTGCCAGCGAAAGGGGGGGCCGCACAGATACGCAGTATTTT. Translated: CASERGGRTDTQYF. The chain employs TRBV6-1 and TRBJ2-3; the D gene is possibly TRBD2 (7 bases). The ends were cut back, 8 bases at V and 1 base at J, with 13 bases in the middle. CDR3 size: 14 residues. The germline CDR1 and CDR2 sequences are MNHNS and SASEGT.

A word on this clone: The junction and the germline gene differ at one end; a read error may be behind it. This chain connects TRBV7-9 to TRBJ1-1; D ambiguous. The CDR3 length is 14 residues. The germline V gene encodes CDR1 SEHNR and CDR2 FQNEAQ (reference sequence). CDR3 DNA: TGTTCCAGCAGCTTAGTCCCAGGCAAGGCTGAAGCTTTCTTT. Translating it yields CSSSLVPGKAEAFF.

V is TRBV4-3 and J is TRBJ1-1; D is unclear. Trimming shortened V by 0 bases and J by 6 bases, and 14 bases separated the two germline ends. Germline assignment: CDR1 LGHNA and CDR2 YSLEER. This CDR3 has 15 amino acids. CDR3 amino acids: CASSQEVLIDSEAFF. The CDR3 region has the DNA TGCGCCAGCAGCCAAGAGGTACTTATAGACTCTGAAGCTTTCTTT.